This T cell receptor beta chain emerged from a study of OX40 agonist ivuxolimab in advanced cancers. Regarding the study in general: Ivuxolimab was a fully human IgG2 agonistic monoclonal antibody targeting the costimulatory receptor OX40 (CD134). Partial responses were achieved by three dose-escalation patients, of whom one had hepatocellular carcinoma and two had cutaneous melanoma. Intravenous ivuxolimab was administered to patients every 2 weeks at six dose levels: 0.01, 0.1, 0.3, 1.5, 3 and 10 mg/kg. Among the 52 dose-escalation patients, around 20 had hepatocellular carcinoma, about 15 melanoma, 9 renal cell carcinoma and 9 head and neck cancer. A male proportion of under 85% and a mean age of about 60 years, ranging from about 20 to 79, were recorded for the dose-escalation cohort. Peripheral TCRbeta sequencing was intended to test whether TCR sequence diversity was altered and clonal T-cell expansion was caused by ivuxolimab. The paper covers the monotherapy dose-escalation part of the phase I ivuxolimab trial, which included N of about 51 patients. Patients were allowed to have had prior anti-PD-1, anti-PD-L1 or anti-CTLA-4 therapy, and about 40% of the dose-escalation patients had been treated with checkpoint inhibitors.

As concerns this clone: The antigen this receptor binds is unknown. Base qualities were left out, and no much larger clone turns up one base away.

For sequencing of the TCRbeta CDR3 region, genomic DNA was extracted from the sorted cells. The immunoSEQ Assay was used for sequencing of TCRbeta CDR3 regions. The clones in this table, taken by TCRdb from immuneACCESS, are in-frame only. Not every clone is retained; where verified, under half of the shortfall comes from an unresolved V gene, and the cause of the rest is unknown. Across this sample there are approximately 28,000 clones, with over 85% seen only once. The ten largest clonotypes hold less than 20% of the sample. Patients with a history of autoimmune disease or receiving systemic immunosuppression were excluded from the trial. Peripheral blood for TCR sequencing was collected from all dose cohorts at baseline, on cycle 4 day 1, and on cycle 7 day 1. The samples were drawn from a first-in-human, open-label, multicenter phase I dose-escalation trial of ivuxolimab. The trial enrolled adults with locally advanced or metastatic head and neck squamous cell, hepatocellular, melanoma or renal cell carcinoma. Before TCR sequencing, CD4+ T cells and CD8+ T cells were sorted from peripheral blood as separate populations.

What the work shows at the level of the full study, not this receptor alone: After ivuxolimab, more expanded clones were found on average in CD8+ T cells than in CD4+ T cells. At doses of 0.1 to 3.0 mg/kg, clonal expansion of both CD4+ and CD8+ T cells in blood was seen between baseline and week 6. Antigen specificity was not determined for the clonally expanded peripheral T cells. In the 0.1-3.0 mg/kg groups, partial responders were among the patients with the lowest normalized peripheral clonal expansion, particularly in CD8+ T cells. Low levels of normalized T-cell clonal expansion were also shown by some nonresponding patients.

From a lookup of the germline V gene, CDR1 and CDR2 are SGHTA and FQGNSA. The junction shows trimming of 6 bases on V and 5 bases on J, and the gene matches do not reach 9 bases of it. From the cysteine through the phenylalanine, the CDR3 covers 15 amino acids. Of the read, only the CDR3 DNA is kept; its 45 bases are in frame from base 1. Material: CD4+ or CD8+ T cells sorted from blood, obtained in a trial of the OX40 agonist ivuxolimab. The V and J genes are TRBV7-2 and TRBJ2-1; 8 bases in between match TRBD1. The clonotype comes from an adult with an advanced solid tumor such as melanoma, head and neck, liver or kidney cancer. In nucleotide form, the sequence is TGTGCCAGCAGGGCTGGACAGGGCGTCAACAATGAGCAGTTCTTC. Its translation is CASRAGQGVNNEQFF.